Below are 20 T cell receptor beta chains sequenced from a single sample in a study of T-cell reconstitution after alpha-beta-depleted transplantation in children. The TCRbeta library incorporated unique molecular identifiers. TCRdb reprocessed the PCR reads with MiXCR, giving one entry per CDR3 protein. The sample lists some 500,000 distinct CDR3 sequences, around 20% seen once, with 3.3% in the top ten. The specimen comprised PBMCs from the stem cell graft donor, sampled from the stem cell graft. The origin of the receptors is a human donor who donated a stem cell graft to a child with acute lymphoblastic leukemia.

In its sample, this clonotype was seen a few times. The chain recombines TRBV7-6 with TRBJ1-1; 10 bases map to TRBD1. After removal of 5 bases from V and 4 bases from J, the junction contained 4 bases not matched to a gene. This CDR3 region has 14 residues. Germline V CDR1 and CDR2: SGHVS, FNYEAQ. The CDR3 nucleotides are TGTGCCAGCAGCCAGACAGGGGGCCCCACTGAAGCTTTCTTT. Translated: CASSQTGGPTEAFF.

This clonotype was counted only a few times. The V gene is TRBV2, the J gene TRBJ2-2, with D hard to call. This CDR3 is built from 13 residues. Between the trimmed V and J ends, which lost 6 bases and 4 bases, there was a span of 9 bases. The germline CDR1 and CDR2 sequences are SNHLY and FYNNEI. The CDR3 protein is CASRQRTTGELFF. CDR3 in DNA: TGTGCCAGCAGACAGAGAACCACCGGGGAGCTGTTTTTT.

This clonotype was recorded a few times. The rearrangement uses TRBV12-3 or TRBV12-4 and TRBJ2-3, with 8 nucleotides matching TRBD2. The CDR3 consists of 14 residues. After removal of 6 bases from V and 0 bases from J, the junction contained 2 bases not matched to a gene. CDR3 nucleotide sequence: TGTGCCAGCAGGTCTAGCGGGAGCACAGATACGCAGTATTTT. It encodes CASRSSGSTDTQYF.

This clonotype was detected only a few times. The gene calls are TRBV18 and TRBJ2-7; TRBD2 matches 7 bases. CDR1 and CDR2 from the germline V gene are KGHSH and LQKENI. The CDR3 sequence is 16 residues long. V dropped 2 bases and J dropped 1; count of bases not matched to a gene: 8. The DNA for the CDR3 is TGTGCCAGCTCACCATCGTGGGGGGGACTTTCCTACGAGCAGTACTTC. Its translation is CASSPSWGGLSYEQYF.

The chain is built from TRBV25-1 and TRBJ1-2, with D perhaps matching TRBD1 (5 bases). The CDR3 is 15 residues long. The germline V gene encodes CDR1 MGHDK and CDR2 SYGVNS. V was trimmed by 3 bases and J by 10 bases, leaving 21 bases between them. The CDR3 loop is CASSEVAAGGDYYTF. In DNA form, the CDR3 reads TGTGCCAGCAGTGAGGTCGCCGCGGGGGGGGATTACTACACCTTC.

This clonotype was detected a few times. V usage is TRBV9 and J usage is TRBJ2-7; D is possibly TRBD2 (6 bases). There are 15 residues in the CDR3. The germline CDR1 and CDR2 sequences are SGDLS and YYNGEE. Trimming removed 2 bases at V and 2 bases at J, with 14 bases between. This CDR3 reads CASSVEGSTAYEQYF. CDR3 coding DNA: TGTGCCAGCAGCGTGGAGGGTTCAACCGCCTACGAGCAGTACTTC.

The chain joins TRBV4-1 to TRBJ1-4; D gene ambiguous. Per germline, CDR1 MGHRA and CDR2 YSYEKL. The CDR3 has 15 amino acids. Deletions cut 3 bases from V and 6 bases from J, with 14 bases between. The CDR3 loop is CASSQRRTRDEKLFF. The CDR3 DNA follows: TGCGCCAGCAGCCAGAGGCGGACGCGCGATGAAAAACTGTTTTTT.

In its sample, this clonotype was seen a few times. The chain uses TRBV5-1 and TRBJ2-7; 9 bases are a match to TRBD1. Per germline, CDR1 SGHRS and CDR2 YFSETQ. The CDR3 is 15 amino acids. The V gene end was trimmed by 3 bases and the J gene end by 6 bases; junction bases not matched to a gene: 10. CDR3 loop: CASSYVWDRASEQYF. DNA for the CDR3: TGCGCCAGCAGCTACGTTTGGGACAGGGCGAGCGAGCAGTACTTC.

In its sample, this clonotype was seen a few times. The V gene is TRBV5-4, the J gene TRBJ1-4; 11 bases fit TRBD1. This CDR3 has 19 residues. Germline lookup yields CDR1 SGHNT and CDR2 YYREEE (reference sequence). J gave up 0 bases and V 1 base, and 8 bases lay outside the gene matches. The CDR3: CASSLSLDRGRSTNEKLFF. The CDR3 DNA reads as TGTGCCAGCAGCTTGTCCTTGGACAGGGGGCGATCAACTAATGAAAAACTGTTTTTT.

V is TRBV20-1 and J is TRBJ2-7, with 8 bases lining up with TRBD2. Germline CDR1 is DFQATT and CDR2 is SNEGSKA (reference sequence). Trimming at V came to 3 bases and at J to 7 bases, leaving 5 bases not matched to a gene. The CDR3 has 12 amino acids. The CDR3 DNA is TGCAGTGCTAGGGGACTAGTTTGGGAGCAGTACTTC. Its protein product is CSARGLVWEQYF.

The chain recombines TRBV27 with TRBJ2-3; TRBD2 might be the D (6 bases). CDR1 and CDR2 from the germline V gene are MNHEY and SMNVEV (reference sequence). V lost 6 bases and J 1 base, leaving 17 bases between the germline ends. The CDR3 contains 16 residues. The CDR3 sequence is CASSRRGTSGTDTQYF. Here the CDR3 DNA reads TGTGCCAGCAGCAGACGGGGGACCTCTGGCACAGATACGCAGTATTTT.

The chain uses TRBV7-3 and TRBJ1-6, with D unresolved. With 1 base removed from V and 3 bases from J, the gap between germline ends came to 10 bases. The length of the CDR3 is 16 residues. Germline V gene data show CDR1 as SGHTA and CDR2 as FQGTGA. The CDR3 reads CASSLNAPGYNSPLHF. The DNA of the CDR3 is TGTGCCAGCAGCTTAAACGCACCGGGCTATAATTCACCCCTCCACTTT.

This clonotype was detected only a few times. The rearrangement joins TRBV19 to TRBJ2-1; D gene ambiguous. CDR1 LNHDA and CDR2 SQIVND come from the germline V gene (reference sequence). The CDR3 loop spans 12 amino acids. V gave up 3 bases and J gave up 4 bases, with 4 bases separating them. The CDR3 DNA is TGTGCCAGTAGTATGGAGTACAATGAGCAGTTCTTC. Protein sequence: CASSMEYNEQFF.

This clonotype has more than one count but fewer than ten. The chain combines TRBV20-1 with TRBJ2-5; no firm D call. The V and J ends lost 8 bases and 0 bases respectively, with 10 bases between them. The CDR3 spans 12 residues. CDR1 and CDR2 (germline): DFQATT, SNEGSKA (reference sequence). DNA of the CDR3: TGCAGTCTCCCCTCCTACCAAGAGACCCAGTACTTC. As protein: CSLPSYQETQYF.

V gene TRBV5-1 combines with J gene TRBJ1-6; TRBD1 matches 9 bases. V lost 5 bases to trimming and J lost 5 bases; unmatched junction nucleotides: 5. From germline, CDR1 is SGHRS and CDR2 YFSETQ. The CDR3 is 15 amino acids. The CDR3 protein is CASRERDRDNSPLHF. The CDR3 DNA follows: TGCGCCAGCAGGGAACGGGACAGGGATAATTCACCCCTCCACTTT.

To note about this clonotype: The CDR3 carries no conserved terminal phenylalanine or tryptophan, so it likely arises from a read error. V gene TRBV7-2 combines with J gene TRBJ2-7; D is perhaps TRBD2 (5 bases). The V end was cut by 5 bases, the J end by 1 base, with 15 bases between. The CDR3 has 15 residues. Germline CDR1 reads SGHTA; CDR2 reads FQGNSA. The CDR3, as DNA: TGTGCCAGCAGCACATTTGAGGGCACTTCCTACGAGCAGTACTTG. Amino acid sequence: CASSTFEGTSYEQYL.

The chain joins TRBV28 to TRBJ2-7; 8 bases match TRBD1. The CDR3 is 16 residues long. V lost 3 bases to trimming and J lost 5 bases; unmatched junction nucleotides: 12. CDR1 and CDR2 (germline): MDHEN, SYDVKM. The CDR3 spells CASSFHVRDRRNEQYF. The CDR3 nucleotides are TGTGCCAGCAGTTTTCATGTCCGGGACAGGCGGAACGAGCAGTACTTC.

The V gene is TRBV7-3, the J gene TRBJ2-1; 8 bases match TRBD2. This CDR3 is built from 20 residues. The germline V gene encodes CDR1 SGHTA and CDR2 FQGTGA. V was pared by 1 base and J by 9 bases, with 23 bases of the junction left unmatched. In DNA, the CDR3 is TGTGCCAGCAGCTTAAGTCTCGGGGTCCACTCAAGCGGGAGCGTCGGTGAGCAGTTCTTC. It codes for CASSLSLGVHSSGSVGEQFF.

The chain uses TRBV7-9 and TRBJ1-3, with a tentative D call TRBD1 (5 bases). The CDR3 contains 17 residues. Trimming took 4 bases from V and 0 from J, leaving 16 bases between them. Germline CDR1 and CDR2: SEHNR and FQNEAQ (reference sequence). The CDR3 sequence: CASSSTGRLSSGNTIYF. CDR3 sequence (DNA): TGTGCCAGCAGCTCAACGGGACGGCTGAGCTCTGGAAACACCATATATTTT.

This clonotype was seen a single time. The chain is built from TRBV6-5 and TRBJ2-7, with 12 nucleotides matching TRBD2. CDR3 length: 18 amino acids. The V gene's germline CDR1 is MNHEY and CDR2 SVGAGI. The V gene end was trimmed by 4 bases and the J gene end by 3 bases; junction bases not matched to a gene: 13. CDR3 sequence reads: CASSSLSSGRGAYYEQYF. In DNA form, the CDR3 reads TGTGCCAGCAGTTCCCTATCTAGCGGGAGGGGGGCCTACTACGAGCAGTACTTC.